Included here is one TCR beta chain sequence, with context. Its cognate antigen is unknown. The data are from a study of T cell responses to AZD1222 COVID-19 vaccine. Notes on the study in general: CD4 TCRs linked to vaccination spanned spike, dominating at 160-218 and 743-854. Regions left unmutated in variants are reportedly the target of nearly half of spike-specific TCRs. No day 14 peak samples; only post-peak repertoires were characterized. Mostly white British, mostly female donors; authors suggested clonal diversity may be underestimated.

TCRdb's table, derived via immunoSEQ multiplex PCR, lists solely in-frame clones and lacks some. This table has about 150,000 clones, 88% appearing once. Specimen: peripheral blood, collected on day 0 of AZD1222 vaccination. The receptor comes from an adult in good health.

This CDR3 reads CAWSGRGYEQYF. In nucleotides, the CDR3 is TGTGCCTGGAGCGGGAGAGGCTACGAGCAGTACTTC. The rearrangement joins TRBV30 to TRBJ2-7, with D perhaps matching TRBD2 (6 bases). Germline values: CDR1 GTSNPN, CDR2 SVGIG (reference sequence). V was pared by 3 bases and J by 3 bases, with 9 bases between. The CDR3 is made up of 12 amino acids.